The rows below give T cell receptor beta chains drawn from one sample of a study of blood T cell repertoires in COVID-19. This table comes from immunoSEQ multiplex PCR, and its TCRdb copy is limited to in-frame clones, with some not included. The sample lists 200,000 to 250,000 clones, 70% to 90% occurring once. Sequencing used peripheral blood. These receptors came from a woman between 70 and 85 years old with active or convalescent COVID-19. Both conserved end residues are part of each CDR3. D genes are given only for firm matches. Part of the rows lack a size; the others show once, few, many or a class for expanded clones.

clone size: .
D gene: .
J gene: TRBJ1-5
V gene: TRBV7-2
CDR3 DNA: TGTGCCAGCAGCTTGGGGGCGGTAAACAGCAATCAGCCCCAGCATTTT
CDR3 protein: CASSLGAVNSNQPQHF

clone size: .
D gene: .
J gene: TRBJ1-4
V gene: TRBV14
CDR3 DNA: TGTGCCAGCTCTGGCGGTCTCTGGGAAAAACTGTTTTTT
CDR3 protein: CASSGGLWEKLFF

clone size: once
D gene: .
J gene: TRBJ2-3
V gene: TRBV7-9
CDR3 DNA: TGTGCCAGCAGCTTAGCGAGCGGCGGGGGCACAGATACGCAGTATTTT
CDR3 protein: CASSLASGGGTDTQYF

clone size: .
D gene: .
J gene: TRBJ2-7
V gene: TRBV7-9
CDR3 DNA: TGTGCCAGCAGCTTAGGACAGAACAACGAGCAGTACTTC
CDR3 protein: CASSLGQNNEQYF

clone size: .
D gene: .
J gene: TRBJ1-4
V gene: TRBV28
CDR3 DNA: TGTGCCAGCAATCGGGGGAATGAAAAACTGTTTTTT
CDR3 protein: CASNRGNEKLFF

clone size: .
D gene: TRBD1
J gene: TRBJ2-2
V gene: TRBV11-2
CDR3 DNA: TGTGCCAGCAGCGGGGGACAGGGAAACACCGGGGAGCTGTTTTTT
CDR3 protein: CASSGGQGNTGELFF

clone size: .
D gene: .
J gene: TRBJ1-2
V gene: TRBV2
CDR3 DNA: TGTGCCAGCAGTGTAGGTCAGGGCCCCTATGGCTACACCTTC
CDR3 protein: CASSVGQGPYGYTF

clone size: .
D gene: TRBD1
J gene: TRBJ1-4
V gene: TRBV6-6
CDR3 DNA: TGTGCCAGCAGTTACTCCCGACAGGGGTGGGCTGAAAAACTGTTTTTT
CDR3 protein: CASSYSRQGWAEKLFF

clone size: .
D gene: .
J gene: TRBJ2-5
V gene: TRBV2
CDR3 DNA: TGTGCCAGCAGCAGCGGGCAAGAGACCCAGTACTTC
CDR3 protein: CASSSGQETQYF

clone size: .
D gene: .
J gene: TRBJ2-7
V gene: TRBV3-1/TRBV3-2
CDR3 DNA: TGTGCCAGCAGCCAAGATTGGGCCAGGGTCTCCGAGCAGTACTTC
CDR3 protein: CASSQDWARVSEQYF

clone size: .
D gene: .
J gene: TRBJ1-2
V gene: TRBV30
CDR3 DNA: TGTGCCTGGAGTGGGGGGCCAAACTATGGCTACACCTTC
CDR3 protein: CAWSGGPNYGYTF

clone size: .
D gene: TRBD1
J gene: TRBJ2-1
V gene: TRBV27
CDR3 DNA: TGTGCCAGCAGTTTGTCCGGGACAGGGGGCTACAATGAGCAGTTCTTC
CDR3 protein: CASSLSGTGGYNEQFF

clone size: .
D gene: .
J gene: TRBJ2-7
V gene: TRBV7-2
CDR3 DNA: TGTGCCAGCAGCTTAGGCAGGGTAAACTACGAGCAGTACTTC
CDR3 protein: CASSLGRVNYEQYF

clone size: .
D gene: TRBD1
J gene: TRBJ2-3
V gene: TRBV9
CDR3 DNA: TGTGCCAGCAGCGTCGCTCCCCCCGGGACAGGGGGCACAGATACGCAGTATTTT
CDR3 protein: CASSVAPPGTGGTDTQYF

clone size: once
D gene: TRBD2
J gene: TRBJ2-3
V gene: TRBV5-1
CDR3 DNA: TGCGCCAGCAGCTTGGGTCTAGCGGTTAGCACAGATACGCAGTATTTT
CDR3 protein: CASSLGLAVSTDTQYF

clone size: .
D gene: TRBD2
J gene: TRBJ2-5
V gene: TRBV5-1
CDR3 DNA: TGCGCCAGCAGCCCCGGACTAGCGGGCGGGGAGACCCAGTACTTC
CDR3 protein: CASSPGLAGGETQYF

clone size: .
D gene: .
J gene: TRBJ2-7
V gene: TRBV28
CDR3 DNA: TGTGCCAGCAGTTTATCGCCAGGGTCCCACGAGCAGTACTTC
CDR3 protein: CASSLSPGSHEQYF

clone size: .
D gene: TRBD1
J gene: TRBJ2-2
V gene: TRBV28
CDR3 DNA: TGTGCCAGCAGTTTATTTGCAGGGGGAACCGGGGAGCTGTTTTTT
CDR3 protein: CASSLFAGGTGELFF

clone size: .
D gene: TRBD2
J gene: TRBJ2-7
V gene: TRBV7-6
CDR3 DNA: TGTGCCAGCAGCTTAGCTGCTAGCGGGAACCTCTACGAGCAGTACTTC
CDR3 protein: CASSLAASGNLYEQYF

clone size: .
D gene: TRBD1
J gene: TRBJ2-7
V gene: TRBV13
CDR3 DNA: TGTGCCAGCAGCTCCAGGGACAGGGCCTACGAGCAGTACTTC
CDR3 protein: CASSSRDRAYEQYF

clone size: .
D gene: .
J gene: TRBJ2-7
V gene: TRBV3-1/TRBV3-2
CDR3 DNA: TGTGCCAGCAGCACTCGGACAGATTCTCGCTACGAGCAGTACTTC
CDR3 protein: CASSTRTDSRYEQYF

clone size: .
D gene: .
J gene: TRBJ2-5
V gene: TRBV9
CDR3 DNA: TGTGCCAGCGGCACAGGCCAAGAGACCCAGTACTTC
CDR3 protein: CASGTGQETQYF

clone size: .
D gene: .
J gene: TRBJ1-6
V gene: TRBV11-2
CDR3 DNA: TGTGCCAGCAGCTCTCGCAGGGTTTCACCCCTCCACTTT
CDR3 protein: CASSSRRVSPLHF

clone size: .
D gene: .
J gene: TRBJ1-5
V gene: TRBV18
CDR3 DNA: TGTGCCAGCTCACAACAGAGGGAACAGCCCCAGCATTTT
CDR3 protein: CASSQQREQPQHF

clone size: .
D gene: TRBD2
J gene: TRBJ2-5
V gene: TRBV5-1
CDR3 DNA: TGCGCCAGCAGCTTGGACCTGAGCGGGAGTGAGGGAGAGACCCAGTACTTC
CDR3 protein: CASSLDLSGSEGETQYF

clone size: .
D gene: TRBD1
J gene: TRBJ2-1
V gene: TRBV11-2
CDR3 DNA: TGTGCCAGCAGCATGGACAGGGGGGGTGAGCAGTTCTTC
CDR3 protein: CASSMDRGGEQFF

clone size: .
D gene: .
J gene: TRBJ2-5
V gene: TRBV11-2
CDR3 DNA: TGTGCCAGCAGTAATCGGCGGGAGACCCAGTACTTC
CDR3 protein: CASSNRRETQYF

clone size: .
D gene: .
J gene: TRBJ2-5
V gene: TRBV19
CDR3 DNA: TGTGCCAGTAGTAGTGGGGCAGAAGAGACCCAGTACTTC
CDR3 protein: CASSSGAEETQYF

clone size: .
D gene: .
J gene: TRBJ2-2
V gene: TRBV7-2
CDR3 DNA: TGTGCCAGCAGCTTAGGTCAGGGGGGCACCGGGGAGCTGTTTTTT
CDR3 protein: CASSLGQGGTGELFF

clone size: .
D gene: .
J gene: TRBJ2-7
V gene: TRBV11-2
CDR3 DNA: TGTGCCAGCAGCCAAATCTTCTTGGGGAGCCACGAGCAGTACTTC
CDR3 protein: CASSQIFLGSHEQYF

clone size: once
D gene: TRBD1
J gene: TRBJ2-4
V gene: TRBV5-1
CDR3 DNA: TGCGCCAGCAGTTATACGACAGGGAGTCAAAACATTCAGTACTTC
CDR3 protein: CASSYTTGSQNIQYF

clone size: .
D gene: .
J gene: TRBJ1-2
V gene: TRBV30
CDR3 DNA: TGTGCCTGGAAGGAGAGGTACTATGGCTACACCTTC
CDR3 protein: CAWKERYYGYTF

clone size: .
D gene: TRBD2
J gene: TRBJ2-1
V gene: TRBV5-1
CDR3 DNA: TGCGCCAGCAGCGTATGGACTAGCGGTGAGCAGTTCTTC
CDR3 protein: CASSVWTSGEQFF

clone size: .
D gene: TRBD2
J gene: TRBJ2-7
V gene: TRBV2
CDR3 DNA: TGTGCCAGCAGTGACGGCGCGGGAGTGTACGAGCAGTACTTC
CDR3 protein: CASSDGAGVYEQYF

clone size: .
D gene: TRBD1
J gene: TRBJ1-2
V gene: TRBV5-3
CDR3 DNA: TGTGCCAGAAGCCGAAGGGGGCTCGGCTATGGCTACACCTTC
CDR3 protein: CARSRRGLGYGYTF

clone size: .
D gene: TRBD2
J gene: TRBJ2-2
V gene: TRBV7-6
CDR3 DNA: TGTGCCAGCAGCAGGAGCGGGGAGAACACCGGGGAGCTGTTTTTT
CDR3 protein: CASSRSGENTGELFF

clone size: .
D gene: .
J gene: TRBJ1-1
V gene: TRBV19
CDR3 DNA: TGTGCCAGTAGTATAGAGCGGGGGCTAACCCCTGAAGCTTTCTTT
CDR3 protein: CASSIERGLTPEAFF

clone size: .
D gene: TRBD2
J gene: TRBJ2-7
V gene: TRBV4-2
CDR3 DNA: TGTGCCAGCAGCCAACAGCCCGGGACTAGCGGGAGACTCTACCCCTACGAGCAGTACTTC
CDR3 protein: CASSQQPGTSGRLYPYEQYF

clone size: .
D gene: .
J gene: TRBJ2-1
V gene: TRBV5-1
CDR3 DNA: TGCGCCAGCAGCTTGACTAGTACAGTCTACAATGAGCAGTTCTTC
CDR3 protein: CASSLTSTVYNEQFF

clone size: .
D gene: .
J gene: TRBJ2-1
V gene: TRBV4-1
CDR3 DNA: TGCGCCAGCAGCCAAAGACCTCACGAGACATCCTACAATGAGCAGTTCTTC
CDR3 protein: CASSQRPHETSYNEQFF

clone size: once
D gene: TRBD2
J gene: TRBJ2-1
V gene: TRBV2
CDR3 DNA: TGTGCCGGGGAACCGGGACTAGCGGGCTATGAGCAGTTCTTC
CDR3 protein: CAGEPGLAGYEQFF

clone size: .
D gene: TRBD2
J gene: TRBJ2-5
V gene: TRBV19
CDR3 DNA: TGTGCCAGTAGTATTCGTGGAGGTGCGGGAGCCCAAGAGACCCAGTACTTC
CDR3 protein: CASSIRGGAGAQETQYF

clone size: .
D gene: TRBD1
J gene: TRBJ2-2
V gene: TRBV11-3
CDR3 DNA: TGTGCCAGCAGCTTAGCTGGGACAGGAGCCCGGGAGCTGTTTTTT
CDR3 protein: CASSLAGTGARELFF

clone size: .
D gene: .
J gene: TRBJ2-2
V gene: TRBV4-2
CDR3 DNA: TGTGCCAGCAGCCAAGAACAAACGAACACCGGGGAGCTGTTTTTT
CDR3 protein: CASSQEQTNTGELFF

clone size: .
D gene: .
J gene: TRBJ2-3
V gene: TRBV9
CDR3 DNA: TGTGCCAGCAGCTCCTCTAGCGCAGATACGCAGTATTTT
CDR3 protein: CASSSSSADTQYF

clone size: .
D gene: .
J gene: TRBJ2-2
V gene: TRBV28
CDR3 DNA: TGTGCCAGCACCTTCCCCGGGGCGGGAATCACCGGGGAGCTGTTTTTT
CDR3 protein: CASTFPGAGITGELFF

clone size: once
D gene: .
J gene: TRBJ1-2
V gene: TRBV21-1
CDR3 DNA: TGTGCCAGCAGGAGGGGGTTAGACAGCGCTGGCTACACCTTC
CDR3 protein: CASRRGLDSAGYTF

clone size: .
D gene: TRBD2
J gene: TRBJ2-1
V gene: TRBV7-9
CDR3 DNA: TGTGCCAGTTCTTATAGCGGGATTGAGCAGTTCTTC
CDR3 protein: CASSYSGIEQFF

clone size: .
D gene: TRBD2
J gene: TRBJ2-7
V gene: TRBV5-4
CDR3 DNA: TGTGCCAGCAGCTTGGGACTAGCGGGGGTCTACGAGCAGTACTTC
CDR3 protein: CASSLGLAGVYEQYF

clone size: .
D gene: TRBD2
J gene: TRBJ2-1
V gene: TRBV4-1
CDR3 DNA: TGCGCCAGCAGCCTACCCGTCAGGGCGTCGGGGGGGCCTCATGAGCAGTTCTTC
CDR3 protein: CASSLPVRASGGPHEQFF

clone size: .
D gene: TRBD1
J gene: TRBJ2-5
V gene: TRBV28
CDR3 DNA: TGTGCCAGCACCCCCTCCACAGGGGTCGAGACCCAGTACTTC
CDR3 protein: CASTPSTGVETQYF

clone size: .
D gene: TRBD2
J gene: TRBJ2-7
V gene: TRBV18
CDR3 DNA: TGTGCCAGCATTGAGGGACTAGCGGGGACCTACGAGCAGTACTTC
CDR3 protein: CASIEGLAGTYEQYF

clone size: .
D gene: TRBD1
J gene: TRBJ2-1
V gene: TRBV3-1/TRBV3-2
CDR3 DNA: TGTGCCAGCAGCCCGACAGGGTACAATGAGCAGTTCTTC
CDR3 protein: CASSPTGYNEQFF

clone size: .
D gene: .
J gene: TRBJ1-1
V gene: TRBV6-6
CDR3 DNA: TGTGCCAGCAGTCGAGACAGACCACCAGCCTGGAACACTGAAGCTTTCTTT
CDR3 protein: CASSRDRPPAWNTEAFF

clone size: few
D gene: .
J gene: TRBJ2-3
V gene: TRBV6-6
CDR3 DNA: TGTGCCAGCAGTTACTCTGAGACGCAGTATTTT
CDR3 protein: CASSYSETQYF

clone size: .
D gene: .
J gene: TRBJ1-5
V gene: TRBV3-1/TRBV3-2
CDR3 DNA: TGTGCCAGCAGCCAGAGCGTGGGTAGCAATCAGCCCCAGCATTTT
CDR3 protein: CASSQSVGSNQPQHF

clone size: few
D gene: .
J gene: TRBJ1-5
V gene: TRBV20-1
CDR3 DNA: TGCACCGCGGGGAGCAATCAGCCCCAGCATTTT
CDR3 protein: CTAGSNQPQHF

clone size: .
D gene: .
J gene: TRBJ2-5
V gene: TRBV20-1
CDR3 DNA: TGCAGTGCTAGTTTACAGCAAGAGACCCAGTACTTC
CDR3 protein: CSASLQQETQYF

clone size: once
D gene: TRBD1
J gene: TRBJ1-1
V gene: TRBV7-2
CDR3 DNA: TGTGCCAGCAGCCGTCTCCGAGACAGGGGAAAAATCAACACTGAAGCTTTCTTT
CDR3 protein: CASSRLRDRGKINTEAFF